This TCR beta chain was recovered during a study of blood T cell repertoires in COVID-19. At the level of the study: Samples taken during acute and convalescent COVID-19 were collected in the United States, Italy and Spain. PBMCs, B-cell-depleted T cells, or T cells provided the cDNA or gDNA that made up the material.

The length of the CDR3 is 17 residues. The germline V gene has CDR1 SGHAT and CDR2 FQNNGV. V lost 1 base and J 0 bases, leaving 10 bases between the germline ends. TCRdb's copy holds only in-frame clones and misses some; the assay was immunoSEQ multiplex PCR. The profile shows about 59,000 clones, roughly 80% of them singletons. The material sequenced was peripheral blood. This receptor was obtained from a woman aged 70-85 years with acute or convalescent COVID-19. The chain recombines TRBV11-2 with TRBJ1-6; no definite D call. Here the CDR3 reads CASSLAPRLSYNSPLHF. CDR3 coding DNA: TGTGCCAGCAGCTTAGCTCCGAGACTCTCCTATAATTCACCCCTCCACTTT.